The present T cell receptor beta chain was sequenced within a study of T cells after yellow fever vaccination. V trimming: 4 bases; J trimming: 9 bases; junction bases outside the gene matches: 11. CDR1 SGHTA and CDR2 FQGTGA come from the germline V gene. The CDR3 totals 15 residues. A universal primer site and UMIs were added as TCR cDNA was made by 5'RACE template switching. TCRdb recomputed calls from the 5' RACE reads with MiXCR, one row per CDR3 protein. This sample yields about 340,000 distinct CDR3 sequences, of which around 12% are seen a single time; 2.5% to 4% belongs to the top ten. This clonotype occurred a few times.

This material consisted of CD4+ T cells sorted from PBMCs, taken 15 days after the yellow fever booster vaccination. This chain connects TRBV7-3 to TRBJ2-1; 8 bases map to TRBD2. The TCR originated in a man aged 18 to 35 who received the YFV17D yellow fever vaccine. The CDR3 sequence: CASSSGGDPGGEQFF. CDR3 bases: TGTGCCAGCAGCTCCGGGGGGGACCCTGGGGGTGAGCAGTTCTTC.